One T cell receptor (beta chain) is described in this entry. The data were obtained in a study of control samples from healthy donors and cancer patients. Losses at the gene ends were 0 bases for V and 6 bases for J; bases not matched to a gene: 8. This CDR3 is built from 16 residues. From germline, CDR1 is MNHNS and CDR2 SASEGT. Profiled with immunoSEQ multiplex PCR; TCRdb holds only in-frame clones, not every one. This sample has 95,000 to 150,000 clones; about 83% occur once, and the top ten carry about an eighth. This TCR came from a man aged 25 to 40 in good health. This chain joins TRBV6-1 and TRBJ2-1, with TRBD2 identical over 7 bases. Sequences were obtained from blood. The CDR3 DNA follows: TGTGCCAGCAGTGAAGCGAGGCTAGCGGTGAGCAATGAGCAGTTCTTC. Protein sequence: CASSEARLAVSNEQFF.